This T cell receptor (beta chain) was recorded in a study of cytomegalovirus exposure and HLA in healthy donors. V trimming: 1 base; J trimming: 1 base; junction bases outside the gene matches: 6. The CDR3 is made up of 17 amino acids. Germline V gene lookup returns CDR1 MGHRA and CDR2 YSYEKL. In the PCR, 60 Vbeta and 13 Jbeta primers were used. The table came from immunoSEQ multiplex PCR; TCRdb's copy has only in-frame clones and leaves some out. The table has around 200,000 clones, 80% to 90% seen once. This sequence joins TRBV4-1 and TRBJ2-1; 8 nucleotides line up with TRBD2. Sequencing used PBMCs. The sequence was collected from a girl aged 2 to 9 in good health and CMV-seropositive. DNA of the CDR3: TGCGCCAGCAGCCAAGTCTGGCGGGAGGCATCCTACAATGAGCAGTTCTTC. Translating gives CASSQVWREASYNEQFF.